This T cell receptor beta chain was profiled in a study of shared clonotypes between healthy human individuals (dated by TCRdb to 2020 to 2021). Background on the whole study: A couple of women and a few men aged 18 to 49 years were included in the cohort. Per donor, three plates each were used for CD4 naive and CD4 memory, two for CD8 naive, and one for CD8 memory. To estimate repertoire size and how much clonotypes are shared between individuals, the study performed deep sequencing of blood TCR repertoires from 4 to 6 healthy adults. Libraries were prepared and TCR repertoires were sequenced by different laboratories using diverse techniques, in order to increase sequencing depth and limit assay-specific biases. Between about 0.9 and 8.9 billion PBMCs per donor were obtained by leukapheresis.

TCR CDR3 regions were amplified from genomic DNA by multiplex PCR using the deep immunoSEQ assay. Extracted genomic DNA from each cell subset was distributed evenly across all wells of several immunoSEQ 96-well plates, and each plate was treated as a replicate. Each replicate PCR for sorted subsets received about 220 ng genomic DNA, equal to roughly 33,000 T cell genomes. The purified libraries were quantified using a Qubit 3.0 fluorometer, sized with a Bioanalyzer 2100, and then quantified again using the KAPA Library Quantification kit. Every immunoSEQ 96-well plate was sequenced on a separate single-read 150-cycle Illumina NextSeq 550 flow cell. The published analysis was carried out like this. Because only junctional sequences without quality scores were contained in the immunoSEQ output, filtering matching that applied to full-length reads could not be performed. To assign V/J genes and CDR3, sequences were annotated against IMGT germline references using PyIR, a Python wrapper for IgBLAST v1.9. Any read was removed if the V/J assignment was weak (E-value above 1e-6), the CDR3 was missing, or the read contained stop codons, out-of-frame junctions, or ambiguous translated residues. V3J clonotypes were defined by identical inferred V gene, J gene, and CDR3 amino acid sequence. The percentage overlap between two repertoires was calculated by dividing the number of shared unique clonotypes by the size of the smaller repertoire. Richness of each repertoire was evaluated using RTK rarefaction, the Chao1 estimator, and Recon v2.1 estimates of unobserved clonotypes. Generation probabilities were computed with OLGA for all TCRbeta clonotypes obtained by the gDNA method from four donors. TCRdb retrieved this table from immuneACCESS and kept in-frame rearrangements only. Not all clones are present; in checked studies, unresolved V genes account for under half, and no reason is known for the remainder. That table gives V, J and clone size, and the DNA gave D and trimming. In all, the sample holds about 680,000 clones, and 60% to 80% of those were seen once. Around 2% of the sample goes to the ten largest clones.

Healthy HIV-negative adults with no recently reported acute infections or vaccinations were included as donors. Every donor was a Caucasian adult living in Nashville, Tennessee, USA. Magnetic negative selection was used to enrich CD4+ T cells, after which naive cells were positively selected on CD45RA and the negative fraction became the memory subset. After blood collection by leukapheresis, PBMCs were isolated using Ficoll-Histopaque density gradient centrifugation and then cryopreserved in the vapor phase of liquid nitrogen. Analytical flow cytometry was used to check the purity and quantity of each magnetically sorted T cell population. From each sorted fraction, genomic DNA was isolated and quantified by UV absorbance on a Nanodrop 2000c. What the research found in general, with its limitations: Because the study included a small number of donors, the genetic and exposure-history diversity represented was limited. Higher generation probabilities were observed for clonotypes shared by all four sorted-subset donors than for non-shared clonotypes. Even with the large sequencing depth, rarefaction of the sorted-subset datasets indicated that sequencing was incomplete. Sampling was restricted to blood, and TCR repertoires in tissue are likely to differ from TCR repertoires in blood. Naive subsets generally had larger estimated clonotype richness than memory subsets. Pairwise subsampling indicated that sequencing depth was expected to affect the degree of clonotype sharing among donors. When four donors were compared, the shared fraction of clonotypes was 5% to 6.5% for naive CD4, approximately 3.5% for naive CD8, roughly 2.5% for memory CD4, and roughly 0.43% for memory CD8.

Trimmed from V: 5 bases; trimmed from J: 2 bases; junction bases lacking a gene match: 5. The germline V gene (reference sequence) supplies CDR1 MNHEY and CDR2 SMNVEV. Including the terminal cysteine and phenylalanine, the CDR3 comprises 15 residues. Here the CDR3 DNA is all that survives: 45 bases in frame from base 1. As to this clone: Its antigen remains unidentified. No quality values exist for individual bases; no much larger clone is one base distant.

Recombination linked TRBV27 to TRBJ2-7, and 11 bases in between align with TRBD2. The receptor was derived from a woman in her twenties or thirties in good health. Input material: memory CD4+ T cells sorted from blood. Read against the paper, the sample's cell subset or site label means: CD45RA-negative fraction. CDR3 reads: CASSRTSGGTYEQYF. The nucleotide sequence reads TGTGCCAGCAGTCGCACTAGCGGGGGTACCTACGAGCAGTACTTC.